One sample yielded the 24 T cell receptor beta chains listed below, sequenced in a study of shared clonotypes between healthy human individuals. The protocol was immunoSEQ multiplex PCR, while the TCRdb copy is restricted to in-frame clones and leaves out a portion. This sample has nearly 1,000,000 clones, with over 75% found just once. What was sequenced was memory CD4+ T cells sorted from blood. The subset here: CD45RA-negative fraction. Every receptor here comes from a man aged 18 to 35 in good health.

This chain connects TRBV5-6 to TRBJ2-7; a possible D gene is TRBD2 (6 bases). Germline V lookup: CDR1 SGHDT, CDR2 YYEEEE. V was cut by 3 bases and J by 0 bases, with 10 bases left in between. This CDR3 comprises 14 residues. The CDR3 nucleotides are TGTGCCAGCAGCTCGGGACTCAACTCCTACGAGCAGTACTTC. Its translation: CASSSGLNSYEQYF.

V and J are TRBV9 and TRBJ1-2; D uncertain. Germline V gene sequence: CDR1 SGDLS, CDR2 YYNGEE. Trimming stripped 4 bases from V and 8 bases from J, with 12 bases between. The CDR3 contains 12 residues. The CDR3 sequence: CASSFTFGGYTF. The DNA for the CDR3 is TGTGCCAGCAGCTTCACTTTTGGGGGCTACACCTTC.

In this sample, this clone turned up once. A far larger clone is one base from this, pointing to a likely read error. The chain employs TRBV6-6 and TRBJ1-2; D is unclear. Trimming removed 4 bases from V and 3 bases from J, with 3 bases in between. The CDR3 has 11 amino acids. The germline V gene encodes CDR1 MNHNY and CDR2 SVGAGI (reference sequence). CDR3 region: CASSSDYGYTF. The CDR3 DNA follows: TGTGCCAGCAGTTCGGACTATGGCTACACCTTC.

V is TRBV30 and J is TRBJ2-7, with 10 positions matching TRBD1. CDR3 length equals 14 residues. Losses at the gene ends were 2 bases for V and 5 bases for J; bases not matched to a gene: 6. Germline CDR1 is GTSNPN and CDR2 is SVGIG (reference sequence). The CDR3 here is CAWSKRDRGHEQYF. In DNA, the CDR3 is TGTGCCTGGAGTAAACGGGACAGGGGCCACGAGCAGTACTTC.

The rearrangement links TRBV7-2 to TRBJ1-3; D possibly corresponds to TRBD1 (5 bases). CDR1 SGHTA and CDR2 FQGNSA come from the germline V gene. The V end lost 5 bases, the J end lost 3 bases, and 17 bases lay between the germline ends. The CDR3 consists of 16 residues. CDR3: CASSRGIAGVGNTIYF. CDR3 DNA: TGTGCCAGCAGCCGTGGAATAGCGGGGGTTGGAAACACCATATATTTT.

CDR3 residues: CASSLLWTEKLNTEAFF. In nucleotides, the CDR3 is TGTGCCAGCAGCCTTCTCTGGACAGAGAAATTGAACACTGAAGCTTTCTTT. The rearrangement joins TRBV5-4 to TRBJ1-1, with D tentatively TRBD1 (6 bases). The CDR3 extends over 17 amino acids. Germline loops: CDR1 SGHNT, CDR2 YYREEE (reference sequence). V was trimmed by 4 bases and J by 0 bases, leaving 19 bases between them. Full variable domain (rest looked up from reference TRBV5-4 and TRBJ1-1): ETGVTQSPTHLIKTRGQQVTLRCSSQSGHNTVSWYQQALGQGPQFIFQYYREEENGRGNFPPRFSGLQFPNYSSELNVNALELDDSALYLCASSLLWTEKLNTEAFFGQGTRLTVV.

J is TRBJ2-1 and V is TRBV10-3; tentatively, D is TRBD1 or TRBD2 (5 bases each). The V gene's germline CDR1 is ENHRY and CDR2 SYGVKD. With 9 bases removed from V and 10 bases from J, the gap between germline ends came to 16 bases. This CDR3 region has 12 residues. The CDR3 DNA sequence: TGTGCCATTGGCCCGGGACGACAGGAGCAGTTCTTC. This codes for CAIGPGRQEQFF.

This chain links TRBV27 with TRBJ1-5, with D unclear. The CDR3 is 14 residues long. Deletions cut 2 bases from V and 3 bases from J, with 8 bases between. Germline V lookup: CDR1 MNHEY, CDR2 SMNVEV (reference sequence). CDR3 bases: TGTGCCAGCAGTTTAAACGGGAACAATCAGCCCCAGCATTTT. Protein sequence: CASSLNGNNQPQHF.

The chain joins TRBV9 to TRBJ1-2; TRBD1 matches at 7 bases. The CDR3 loop spans 12 amino acids. Germline V gives CDR1 SGDLS, CDR2 YYNGEE. V shed 3 bases, J shed 8 bases, and the junction held 4 bases outside the gene matches. This chain's CDR3 is CASSATGEGYTF. As DNA, the CDR3 is TGTGCCAGCAGCGCTACAGGGGAGGGCTACACCTTC.

The chain links TRBV28 to TRBJ1-5; TRBD1 matches 8 bases. V gave up 3 bases and J gave up 1 base; unmatched junction bases: 5. Germline assignment: CDR1 MDHEN and CDR2 SYDVKM. The CDR3 is 16 residues long. CDR3 sequence: CASSFGNRGSNQPQHF. The CDR3 DNA reads TGTGCCAGCAGTTTCGGTAACAGGGGGAGCAATCAGCCCCAGCATTTT.

This sequence joins TRBV11-2 and TRBJ1-4; D is uncertain. Germline values: CDR1 SGHAT, CDR2 FQNNGV. Trimming removed 5 bases at V and 8 bases at J, with 15 bases between. The CDR3 contains 14 residues. The CDR3 coding sequence is TGTGCCAGCAGCCTCGGAAGGGTGGCCGAAAAACTGTTTTTT. It codes for CASSLGRVAEKLFF.

The chain joins TRBV5-5 to TRBJ1-1, with unresolved D. The CDR3 runs to 12 residues. Trimming took 4 bases from V and 10 from J, leaving 14 bases between them. Germline assignment: CDR1 SGHKS and CDR2 YYEKEE (reference sequence). The DNA for the CDR3 is TGTGCCAGCAGCCCGGACCGTGGAGGAGCTTTCTTT. It encodes CASSPDRGGAFF.

This sequence joins TRBV5-6 and TRBJ2-5, with 8 bases that match TRBD1. The CDR3 has 16 residues. Looked up from germline, CDR1 is SGHDT and CDR2 is YYEEEE. Unmatched junction bases numbered 9, after V lost 0 bases and J lost 5 bases. CDR3 coding DNA: TGTGCCAGCAGCTTGGACACAGGGGGACGTAGGGAGACCCAGTACTTC. Its translation: CASSLDTGGRRETQYF.

V gene TRBV5-1 combines with J gene TRBJ1-3, with 7 bases fitting TRBD1. This CDR3 is 17 amino acids long. The J segment lost 2 bases and the V segment lost 2 bases, leaving 10 bases of the junction unmatched. Looked up from germline, CDR1 is SGHRS and CDR2 is YFSETQ. The CDR3 protein is CASSFATSGGTGNTIYF. For the CDR3, the DNA is TGCGCCAGCAGCTTCGCCACTTCAGGGGGGACTGGAAACACCATATATTTT.

V usage is TRBV5-1 and J usage is TRBJ1-6, with unresolved D. The CDR3 totals 17 residues. Trimming stripped 0 bases from V and 10 bases from J, with 20 bases between. In germline, CDR1 is SGHRS, CDR2 YFSETQ. DNA for the CDR3: TGCGCCAGCAGCTTGGGAACCAGACCCCTTCAGGACTCACCCCTCCACTTT. It specifies CASSLGTRPLQDSPLHF.

The V call is TRBV18, the J call TRBJ2-5; TRBD2 agrees at 7 bases. J was trimmed by 3 bases and V by 3 bases; bases with no gene match: 7. Germline V gives CDR1 KGHSH, CDR2 LQKENI. This CDR3 spans 15 amino acids. The CDR3 here is CASSPLGLAEETQYF. The CDR3 nucleotides are TGTGCCAGCTCACCGTTGGGGCTAGCGGAAGAGACCCAGTACTTC.

This clone was observed a few times. The chain combines TRBV11-2 with TRBJ1-1; D gene uncertain. This CDR3 spans 13 amino acids. The V end lost 5 bases, the J end lost 4 bases, and 11 bases lay between the germline ends. The germline gives CDR1 SGHAT, CDR2 FQNNGV. The CDR3 protein is CASSPDFFTEAFF. In nucleotides, the CDR3 is TGTGCCAGCAGCCCAGATTTTTTCACTGAAGCTTTCTTT.

The table lists this clone with a count of one. The chain joins TRBV27 to TRBJ2-2; D is ambiguous. The V gene's germline CDR1 is MNHEY and CDR2 SMNVEV (reference sequence). V was shortened by 3 bases and J by 7 bases, with 9 bases between the two germline ends. The length of the CDR3 is 13 residues. The CDR3 spells CASSFSWGGELFF. CDR3 in DNA: TGTGCCAGCAGTTTTAGCTGGGGCGGGGAGCTGTTTTTT.

The chain links TRBV6-5 to TRBJ2-2; weak D call: TRBD1 (5 bases). The CDR3 totals 15 residues. Trimming took off 2 bases at V and 3 bases at J, with 10 bases between the two ends. Germline loops: CDR1 MNHEY, CDR2 SVGAGI. The CDR3 nucleotides are TGTGCCAGCAGTTACGCCCAGGGATACACCGGGGAGCTGTTTTTT. It is translated as CASSYAQGYTGELFF.

This clone was seen a handful of times. The chain employs TRBV4-2 and TRBJ1-1, with D possibly matching TRBD1 (5 bases). V was trimmed by 4 bases and J by 1 base, leaving 10 bases between them. This CDR3 has 14 amino acids. Germline V gene data show CDR1 as LGHNA and CDR2 as YNFKEQ. DNA for the CDR3: TGTGCCAGCAGCCGAGGGACGAAGAACACTGAAGCTTTCTTT. It translates to CASSRGTKNTEAFF.

V is TRBV25-1 and J is TRBJ2-5; D is undetermined. The germline V gene encodes CDR1 MGHDK and CDR2 SYGVNS. V was shortened by 3 bases and J by 2 bases, with 10 bases between the two germline ends. This CDR3 is 14 amino acids long. CDR3 bases: TGTGCCAGCAGTGAGGCAGGTCGTCAAGAGACCCAGTACTTC. Its protein product is CASSEAGRQETQYF. Looking up the rest from reference TRBV25-1 and TRBJ2-5 gives the full variable domain: EADIYQTPRYLVIGTGKKITLECSQTMGHDKMYWYQQDPGMELHLIHYSYGVNSTEKGDLSSESTVSRIRTEHFPLTLESARPSHTSQYLCASSEAGRQETQYFGPGTRLLVL.

This chain joins TRBV30 and TRBJ2-3, with D perhaps TRBD1 (6 bases). CDR1 is GTSNPN, CDR2 SVGIG, per germline (reference sequence). CDR3 length: 11 amino acids. Trimming cost V 3 bases and J 6 bases, with 7 bases left between them. CDR3 in DNA: TGTGCCTGGAGAAGGGGGGATACGCAGTATTTT. It is translated as CAWRRGDTQYF. Combining the CDR3 with reference TRBV30 and TRBJ2-3 gives the whole variable domain SQTIHQWPATLVQPVGSPLSLECTVEGTSNPNLYWYRQAAGRGLQLLFYSVGIGQISSEVPQNLSASRPQDRQFILSSKKLLLSDSGFYLCAWRRGDTQYFGPGTRLTVL.

The rearrangement links TRBV10-3 to TRBJ1-4, with 7 bases lining up with TRBD1. Germline V lookup: CDR1 ENHRY, CDR2 SYGVKD. This CDR3 spans 15 amino acids. V shed 4 bases, J shed 4 bases, and the junction held 6 bases outside the gene matches. CDR3 amino acids: CAISAFGTDNEKLFF. CDR3 in DNA: TGTGCCATCAGTGCTTTCGGGACAGATAATGAAAAACTGTTTTTT.

A few counts support this clone. The chain carries TRBV19 and TRBJ2-1, with D perhaps being TRBD1 or TRBD2 (5 bases each). The CDR3 is made up of 16 amino acids. V lost 3 bases to trimming and J lost 2 bases, with 14 bases between them. The V gene's germline CDR1 is LNHDA and CDR2 SQIVND (reference sequence). The CDR3, as DNA: TGTGCCAGTAGTATTACTGGGGCCGGGACCTACAATGAGCAGTTCTTC. Translating gives CASSITGAGTYNEQFF.